The subject of this entry is one TCR beta chain. This clonotype was observed at least ten times. Its cognate antigen has yet to be identified. No base qualities exist here, and no much larger clone lies one base off it. The TCR beta CDR3 regions were amplified from RNA transcripts. The first round of RT-PCR for the TCR CDR3 was performed with the HTBI primer set and the Qiagen OneStep RT-PCR kit. Libraries were constructed in a second round of multiplex PCR, after which size selection and purification were performed. Sequencing of the libraries was done on an Illumina HiSeq2000 using paired-end 100 bp reads. In the authors' own workflow: Raw data were processed with SOAPnuke, discarding reads with adapters, uncalled bases, mean Phred below 15, or no exact constant-primer or identifier match. COPE v1.2.5 was used to merge high-quality paired reads, and clonotypes were defined as unique nucleotide sequences. MiTCR v1.1 was used to align clonotypes to the IMGT TRBV, TRBD and TRBJ reference segments. Only V-J combinations with frequency above 0.0001, covering 98% to 99.2% of repertoires, were analysed. A TCS score was defined as the ratio between F50 (clonal expansion) and ExV (chaos), using BLOSUM62-based TCRdist between CDR3 peptides within each V-J. Welch's t-statistics and random forest reduced some 510 V-J features to 13, which were used in a naive Bayes classifier (R e1071). TCRdb redid the processing of the public reads, applying fastp at Q25 and MiXCR, and retained in-frame beta chains. Rows matching on CDR3 protein sequence are summarized as one entry with the most common DNA and genes. The V and J calls and clone size are TCRdb's, not the authors'. Within this sample are over 150,000 distinct CDR3 sequences, with about 15% of them counted one time only. Jointly, the top ten make up approximately 56% of the sample.

These data belong to a study of T cells in Graves' hyperthyroidism and ophthalmopathy (dated by TCRdb to the late 2010s). With regard to the full study: Peripheral blood was sampled at the time of initial diagnosis, prior to any treatment. After sampling, hyperthyroidism patients received methimazole starting at 30 mg daily, and ophthalmopathy patients received high-dose intravenous methylprednisolone. To identify TCR V-J signatures that set the groups apart, the researchers used a discovery cohort of 100 patients, made up of roughly 45 with Graves' ophthalmopathy and 57 with stable Graves' hyperthyroidism. An independent validation cohort of around 20 hyperthyroidism patients and about 15 patients who later progressed to ophthalmopathy tested prospective prediction of ophthalmopathy. The approximately 98 discovery patients were randomly divided into training and test sets at a 7:3 ratio. Thyroid tissue and blood T-cell repertoires from about six Graves' hyperthyroidism patients were also compared in the study. The paper describes TCR Vbeta CDR3 sequencing of roughly 130 peripheral blood samples, made up of 43 ophthalmopathy patients, around 73 hyperthyroidism patients and 17 progressor patients. Study-wide findings and limitations: Sample size was not statistically predetermined, and blinding of investigators to group allocation was not performed. During validation, the model predicted progression to ophthalmopathy a median of around 7 months ahead of onset, with roughly 65% sensitivity and less than 85% specificity. Most expanded thyroid clonotypes (frequency above 0.001) were also detected in blood, a finding suggesting that blood repertoires may reflect thyroid immune responses. A 13 V-J signature model separated ophthalmopathy from stable hyperthyroidism, with 87.88% sensitivity and about 81% specificity in cross-validation and 80%/75% in testing.

The CDR3 starts with the cysteine, ends with the phenylalanine, and has 14 residues. The CDR3 DNA has 42 bases and is translated from base 1. Deletion took 7 bases off V and 0 bases off J, with a span of 13 bases between the germline ends. Via the germline V gene, CDR1 is MNHNS and CDR2 SASEGT. Stable Graves' hyperthyroidism was defined as the absence of progression to ophthalmopathy over 18 months of follow-up. Hyperthyroidism patients were aged 18 to 65 years and newly diagnosed, with disease duration of less than 2 months. Exclusion was applied to patients with uncontrolled infections, other autoimmune diseases, pregnancy or lactation. Diagnoses were established on the basis of clinical symptoms, serum thyroxine and TRAb, thyroid ultrasound, and orbital computed tomography. PBMCs were isolated from more than 8 ml of fresh peripheral blood by Ficoll-Paque density gradient centrifugation. Trizol reagent was used to extract total RNA, and RNA quality was then checked on an Agilent 2100 Bioanalyzer.

What was sequenced was blood. This clonotype was sampled from a woman between 50 and 59 years old with Graves' hyperthyroidism. The chain employs TRBV6-1 and TRBJ2-7; TRBD1 is a possible D gene, resting on 6 matching bases. The CDR3 in this case is CASTKTGNSYEQYF. The nucleotide sequence is given as TGTGCCAGCACCAAGACAGGCAACTCCTACGAGCAGTACTTC.